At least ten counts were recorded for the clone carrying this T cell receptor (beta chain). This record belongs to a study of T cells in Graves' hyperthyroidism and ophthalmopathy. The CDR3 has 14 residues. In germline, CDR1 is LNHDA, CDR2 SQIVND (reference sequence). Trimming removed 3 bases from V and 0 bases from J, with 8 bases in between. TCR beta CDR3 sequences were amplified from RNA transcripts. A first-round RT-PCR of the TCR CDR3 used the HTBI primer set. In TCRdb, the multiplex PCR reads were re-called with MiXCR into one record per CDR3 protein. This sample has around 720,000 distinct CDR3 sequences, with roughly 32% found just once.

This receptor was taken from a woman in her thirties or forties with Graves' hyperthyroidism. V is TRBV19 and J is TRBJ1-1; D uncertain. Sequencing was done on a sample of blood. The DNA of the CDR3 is TGTGCCAGTAGTATCCTTGATCTGAACACTGAAGCTTTCTTT. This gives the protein CASSILDLNTEAFF.